A selection of T cell receptor beta chains follows, all from one sample in a study of untreated major depressive disorder. This table comes from immunoSEQ multiplex PCR, and its TCRdb copy is limited to in-frame clones, with some not included. The data show 20,000 to 25,000 clones, with around 87% seen just once and approximately 5.1% held by the top ten. The sequencing sample was made of CD4+ T cells from PBMCs. Receptors originate from a woman in her 30s in good health. Both conserved end residues are part of each CDR3. The D gene is left open where the match is weak. Clone size is stated in some rows and not others, as once, few, many or a class when expanded.

d_call: TRBD1
j_call: TRBJ2-7
clone_size: NA
v_call: TRBV5-1
cdr3_aa: CASSLALGQGESEQYF
cdr3_nt: TGCGCCAGCAGCTTGGCCCTGGGACAGGGGGAGTCCGAGCAGTACTTC

d_call: TRBD1
j_call: TRBJ1-3
clone_size: NA
v_call: TRBV7-2
cdr3_aa: CASSLVDRGNTIYF
cdr3_nt: TGTGCCAGCAGCTTAGTTGACAGGGGGAACACCATATATTTT

d_call: NA
j_call: TRBJ1-1
clone_size: NA
v_call: TRBV7-2
cdr3_aa: CASSLSRDGTEAFF
cdr3_nt: TGTGCCAGCAGCTTAAGCAGGGATGGCACTGAAGCTTTCTTT

d_call: NA
j_call: TRBJ1-2
clone_size: NA
v_call: TRBV10-2
cdr3_aa: CASSDGDYGYTF
cdr3_nt: TGCGCCAGCAGTGATGGCGACTATGGCTACACCTTC

d_call: NA
j_call: TRBJ1-2
clone_size: NA
v_call: TRBV5-1
cdr3_aa: CASSDPPSYGYTF
cdr3_nt: TGCGCCAGCTCGGACCCCCCATCCTATGGCTACACCTTC

d_call: NA
j_call: TRBJ2-5
clone_size: NA
v_call: TRBV7-2
cdr3_aa: CASSSFRGRQETQYF
cdr3_nt: TGTGCCAGCAGCTCCTTCCGGGGTCGCCAAGAGACCCAGTACTTC

d_call: NA
j_call: TRBJ1-4
clone_size: NA
v_call: TRBV20-1
cdr3_aa: CSAGGGKLFF
cdr3_nt: TGCAGTGCTGGAGGAGGAAAACTGTTTTTT

d_call: TRBD1
j_call: TRBJ1-2
clone_size: few
v_call: TRBV7-3
cdr3_aa: CASSLGQGNYGYTF
cdr3_nt: TGTGCCAGCAGCCTGGGACAGGGAAACTATGGCTACACCTTC

d_call: TRBD1
j_call: TRBJ1-5
clone_size: few
v_call: TRBV30
cdr3_aa: CAWAQGVQPQHF
cdr3_nt: TGTGCCTGGGCCCAGGGGGTTCAGCCCCAGCATTTT

d_call: TRBD1
j_call: TRBJ1-5
clone_size: NA
v_call: TRBV27
cdr3_aa: CASSSTGGGNQPQHF
cdr3_nt: TGTGCCAGCAGTTCGACAGGGGGGGGTAATCAGCCCCAGCATTTT

d_call: TRBD1
j_call: TRBJ1-2
clone_size: NA
v_call: TRBV6-5
cdr3_aa: CASSLDRVRGYTF
cdr3_nt: TGTGCCAGCAGCTTGGACAGGGTGAGAGGCTACACCTTC

d_call: TRBD2
j_call: TRBJ2-1
clone_size: NA
v_call: TRBV5-4
cdr3_aa: CASSFLFSGGKYNEQFF
cdr3_nt: TGTGCCAGCAGCTTCCTTTTTAGCGGGGGAAAATACAATGAGCAGTTCTTC

d_call: NA
j_call: TRBJ1-2
clone_size: NA
v_call: TRBV5-6
cdr3_aa: CASSGWARPDGYTF
cdr3_nt: TGTGCCAGCAGCGGGTGGGCCCGACCTGATGGCTACACCTTC

d_call: TRBD2
j_call: TRBJ2-1
clone_size: NA
v_call: TRBV7-3
cdr3_aa: CASSSLGGNEQFF
cdr3_nt: TGTGCCAGCAGCTCCCTGGGGGGGAATGAGCAGTTCTTC

d_call: NA
j_call: TRBJ2-2
clone_size: NA
v_call: TRBV9
cdr3_aa: CASSVRGGGANTGELFF
cdr3_nt: TGTGCCAGCAGCGTAAGAGGGGGTGGGGCGAACACCGGGGAGCTGTTTTTT

d_call: NA
j_call: TRBJ1-5
clone_size: NA
v_call: TRBV5-5
cdr3_aa: CASSLAPRARNQPQHF
cdr3_nt: TGTGCCAGCAGCCTGGCCCCCAGGGCCCGCAATCAGCCCCAGCATTTT